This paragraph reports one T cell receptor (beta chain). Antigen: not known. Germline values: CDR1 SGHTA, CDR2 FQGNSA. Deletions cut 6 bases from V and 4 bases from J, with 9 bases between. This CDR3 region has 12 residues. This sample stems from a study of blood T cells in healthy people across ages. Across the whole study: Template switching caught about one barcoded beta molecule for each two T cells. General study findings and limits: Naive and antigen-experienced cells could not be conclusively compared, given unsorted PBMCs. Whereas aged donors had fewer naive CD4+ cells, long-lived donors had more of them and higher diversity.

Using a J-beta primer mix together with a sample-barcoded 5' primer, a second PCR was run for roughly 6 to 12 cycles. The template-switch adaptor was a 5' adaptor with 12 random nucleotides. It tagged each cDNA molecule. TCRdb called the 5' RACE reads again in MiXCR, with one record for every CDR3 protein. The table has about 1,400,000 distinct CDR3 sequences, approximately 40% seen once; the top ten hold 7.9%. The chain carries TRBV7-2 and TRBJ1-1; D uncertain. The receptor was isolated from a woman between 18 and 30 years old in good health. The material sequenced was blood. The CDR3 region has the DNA TGTGCCAGCAGAACAGTTCCCACTGAAGCTTTCTTT. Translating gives CASRTVPTEAFF.